This T cell receptor (beta chain) is from a study of T cell responses to AZD1222 COVID-19 vaccine (dated by TCRdb to the early 2020s). Study-wide context: AZD1222 recipients with second doses at about 4 weeks or about 12 weeks were pooled, because spike-specific TCR depth and breadth did not differ between schedules. TCR sequencing was performed for some 250 trial participants, of whom 200 to 220 were given two doses of AZD1222 and approximately 25 were given two doses of MenACWY control vaccine. Trial participants were enrolled into age subgroups of 18-55, 56-69 and 70-plus years, which contained around 150, 28 and 57 TCR-sequenced participants, respectively. Study-level results and caveats: The whole spike protein was spanned by vaccine-associated CD4 TCRs, and dominant responses were seen in regions 160-218 and 743-854. Epitopes outside the regions mutated in the B.1.351 and B.1.1.7 variants were reportedly recognized by nearly half of the unique spike-specific TCRs. A significant rise in spike-specific TCR breadth and depth was observed after two AZD1222 doses relative to day 0 and relative to MenACWY recipients. Because no day 14 peak-response samples were available, repertoires were characterized only after the peak T cell response. Conclusions about previously exposed vaccinees were limited because only 6 or 7 AZD1222 recipients were SARS-CoV-2 seropositive at baseline. In the small 56-69-year group, the increase in depth fell short of significance, most likely because of low power. Participants were mostly white British and included more females than males, and it was suggested by the authors that clonal diversity may have been underestimated.

This specimen's time point label, interpreted: baseline before first vaccination. Vaccinee samples came from UK trials COV001 and COV002, including a single-blind randomized controlled phase 2/3 trial of AZD1222 (ChAdOx1 nCoV-19) in healthy adults. Trial participant PBMC samples were collected at day 0 and day 28 after the second dose for TCRbeta chain sequencing. The CDR3 regions of human TCRbeta chains were analyzed by immunosequencing. Turning to the authors' computational methods: Repertoire TCRs were checked for matches against a reference library of SARS-CoV-2-specific TCRs that had been generated using the MIRA antigen-specificity platform. Breadth was defined as the fraction of unique TCRs that were SARS-CoV-2-associated. Depth was defined as the fraction of total T cells that were SARS-CoV-2-associated. Using the MIRA data, every spike-specific TCR was mapped to the spike region that the TCR reacted to and assigned to either a CD4 or a CD8 class. Log10-transformed breadth and depth values were compared by one-way ANOVA with Sidak's multiple comparisons tests. TCRdb took over this immuneACCESS table, retaining in-frame rearrangements with V and J assigned. Such tables are incomplete; in checked studies, under half of the missing clones stem from an unresolved V gene, and the remainder is unexplained. V, J and clone size derive from that table, while D and trimming were established from the DNA sequence. The sample has about 200,000 clones on record, 88% of them singletons. The top ten clonotypes cover approximately 7.7% of the sample.

Spanning cysteine to phenylalanine, the CDR3 consists of 18 amino acids. Solely the CDR3 DNA is kept, with 54 bases framed from the first base. The V end gives up 5 bases and the J end 0 bases, leaving 7 bases in the junction not matched to a gene. The germline V gene supplies CDR1 SGHTS and CDR2 YDEGEE. A word on this clone: Its cognate antigen has yet to be identified. Per-nucleotide qualities are absent, and no much larger clonotype sits a single base away.

This sequence uses TRBV5-8 and TRBJ2-6; a stretch of 11 junction bases matches TRBD1. The receptor comes from an adult in good health. Sequenced material: peripheral blood, taken on day 0 of AZD1222 vaccination. DNA sequence: TGTGCCAGCAGGCCAACCGGGACAGGGGGCTCTGGGGCCAACGTCCTGACTTTC. Its amino acids are CASRPTGTGGSGANVLTF.